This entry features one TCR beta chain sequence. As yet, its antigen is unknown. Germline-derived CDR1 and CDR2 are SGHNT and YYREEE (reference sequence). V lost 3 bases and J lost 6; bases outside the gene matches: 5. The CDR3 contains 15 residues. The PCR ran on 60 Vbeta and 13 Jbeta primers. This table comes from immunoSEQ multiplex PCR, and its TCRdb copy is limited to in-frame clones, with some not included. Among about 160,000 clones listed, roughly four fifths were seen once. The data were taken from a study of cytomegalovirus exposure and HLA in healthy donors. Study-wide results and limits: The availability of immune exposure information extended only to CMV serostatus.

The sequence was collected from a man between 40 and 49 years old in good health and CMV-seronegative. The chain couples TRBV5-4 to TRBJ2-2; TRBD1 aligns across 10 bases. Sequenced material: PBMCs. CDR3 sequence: CASSSRTGGAGELFF. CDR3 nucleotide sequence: TGTGCCAGCAGCTCCCGGACAGGGGGGGCCGGGGAGCTGTTTTTT. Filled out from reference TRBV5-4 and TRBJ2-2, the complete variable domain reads ETGVTQSPTHLIKTRGQQVTLRCSSQSGHNTVSWYQQALGQGPQFIFQYYREEENGRGNFPPRFSGLQFPNYSSELNVNALELDDSALYLCASSSRTGGAGELFFGEGSRLTVL.